This entry concerns a single TCR beta chain. The antigen is not known. The primer mix had 60 Vbeta and 13 Jbeta primers. Data came from immunoSEQ multiplex PCR; TCRdb stores just in-frame clones and leaves some out. This sample carries roughly 90,000 clones, 80% to 90% of them seen once, and the ten largest clones take 2.3%. The CDR3 spans 14 residues. Trimming stripped 6 bases from V and 3 bases from J, with 12 bases between. Germline CDR1 is MDHEN and CDR2 is SYDVKM. These data come from a study of cytomegalovirus exposure and HLA in healthy donors. Study results and limitations: Accurate prediction of HLA-A and HLA-B alleles (for most subjects) was reportedly achieved from TCR beta sequences.

The sequence was collected from a young man in good health and CMV-seronegative. The sample comprised PBMCs. This chain links TRBV28 with TRBJ1-5; D not resolved. The CDR3 DNA reads TGTGCCAGCAGCGAGGTTAATACCAATCAGCCCCAGCATTTT. It specifies CASSEVNTNQPQHF.